This T cell receptor (beta chain) stems from a study of T cell responses to AZD1222 COVID-19 vaccine. Profiling relied on immunoSEQ multiplex PCR, and the TCRdb table lists in-frame clones only, not all of them. The table records about 180,000 clones, 85% to 90% of them present only once. The V segment lost 3 bases and the J segment 1 base; nucleotides outside the gene matches: 2. The germline V gene encodes CDR1 SGDLS and CDR2 YYNGEE. The CDR3 covers 15 residues. The sequence was collected from an adult who received the AZD1222 COVID-19 vaccine. The rearrangement joins TRBV9 to TRBJ2-3, with TRBD1 matching over 10 bases. The specimen comprised peripheral blood, sampled 28 days after the second AZD1222 dose. CDR3: CASSGQGAGTDTQYF. CDR3 DNA: TGTGCCAGCAGCGGACAGGGGGCAGGCACAGATACGCAGTATTTT.